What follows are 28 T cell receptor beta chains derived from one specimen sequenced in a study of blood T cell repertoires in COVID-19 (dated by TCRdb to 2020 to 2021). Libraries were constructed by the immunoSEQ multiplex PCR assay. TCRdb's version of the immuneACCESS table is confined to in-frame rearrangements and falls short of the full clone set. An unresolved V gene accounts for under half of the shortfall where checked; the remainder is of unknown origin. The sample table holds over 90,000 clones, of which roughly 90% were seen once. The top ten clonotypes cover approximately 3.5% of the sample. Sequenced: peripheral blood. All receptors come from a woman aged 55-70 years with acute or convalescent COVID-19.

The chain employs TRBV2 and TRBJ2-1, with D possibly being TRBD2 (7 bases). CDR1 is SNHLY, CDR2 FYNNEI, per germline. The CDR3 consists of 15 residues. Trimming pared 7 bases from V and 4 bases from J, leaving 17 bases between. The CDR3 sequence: CASTPWGGGYNEQFF. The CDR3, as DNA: TGTGCCAGCACTCCATGGGGAGGGGGTTACAATGAGCAGTTCTTC.

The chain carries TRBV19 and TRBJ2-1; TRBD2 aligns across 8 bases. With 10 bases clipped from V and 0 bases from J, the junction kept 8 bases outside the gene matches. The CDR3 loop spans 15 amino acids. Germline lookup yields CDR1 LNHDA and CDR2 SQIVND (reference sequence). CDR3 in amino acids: CATLGLAGSYNEQFF. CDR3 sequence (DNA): TGTGCCACCCTAGGGCTAGCGGGCTCCTACAATGAGCAGTTCTTC.

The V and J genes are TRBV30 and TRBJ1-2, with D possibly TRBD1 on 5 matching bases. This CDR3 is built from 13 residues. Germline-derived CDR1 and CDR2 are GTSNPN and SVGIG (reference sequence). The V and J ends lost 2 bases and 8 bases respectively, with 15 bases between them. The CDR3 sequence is CAWSIGGGRGYTF. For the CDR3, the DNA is TGTGCCTGGAGTATTGGCGGGGGTCGGGGCTACACCTTC.

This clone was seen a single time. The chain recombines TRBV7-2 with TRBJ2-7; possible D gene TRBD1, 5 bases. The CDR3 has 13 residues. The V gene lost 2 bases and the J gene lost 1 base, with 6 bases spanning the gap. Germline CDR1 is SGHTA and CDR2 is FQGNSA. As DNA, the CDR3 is TGTGCCAGCAGCTTACCAGGGTCCTACGAGCAGTACTTC. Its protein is CASSLPGSYEQYF.

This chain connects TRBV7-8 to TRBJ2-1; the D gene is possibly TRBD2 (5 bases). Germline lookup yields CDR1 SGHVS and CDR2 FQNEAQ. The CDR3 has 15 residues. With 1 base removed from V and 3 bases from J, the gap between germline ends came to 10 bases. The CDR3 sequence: CASSLEAEVYNEQFF. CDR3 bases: TGTGCCAGCAGCTTAGAAGCGGAGGTCTACAATGAGCAGTTCTTC.

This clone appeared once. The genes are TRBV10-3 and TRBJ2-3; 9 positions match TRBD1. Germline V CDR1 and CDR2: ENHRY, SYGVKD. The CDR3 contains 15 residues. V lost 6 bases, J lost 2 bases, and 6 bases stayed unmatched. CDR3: CAIRRQGVNTDTQYF. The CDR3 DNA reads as TGTGCCATCAGGAGACAGGGGGTGAACACAGATACGCAGTATTTT.

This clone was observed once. CDR3 nucleotides: TGTGCCAGCAGTTTACGGGAAGGACATGGCTACACCTTC. Protein sequence: CASSLREGHGYTF. The chain carries TRBV28 and TRBJ1-2; no reliable D call. The CDR3 has 13 residues. The germline V and J ends were trimmed by 2 bases and 6 bases, with 10 bases remaining between them. CDR1 is MDHEN and CDR2 is SYDVKM in the germline V gene.

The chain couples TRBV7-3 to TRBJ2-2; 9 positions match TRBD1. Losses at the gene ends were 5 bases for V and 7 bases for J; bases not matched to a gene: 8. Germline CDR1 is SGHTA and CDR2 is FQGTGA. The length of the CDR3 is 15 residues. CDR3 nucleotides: TGTGCCAGCAGCCGGGACAGGGCGTTAGGCGGGGAGCTGTTTTTT. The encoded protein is CASSRDRALGGELFF. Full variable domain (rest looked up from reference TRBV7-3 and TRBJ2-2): GAGVSQTPSNKVTEKGKYVELRCDPISGHTALYWYRQSLGQGPEFLIYFQGTGAADDSGLPNDRFFAVRPEGSVSTLKIQRTERGDSAVYLCASSRDRALGGELFFGEGSRLTVL.

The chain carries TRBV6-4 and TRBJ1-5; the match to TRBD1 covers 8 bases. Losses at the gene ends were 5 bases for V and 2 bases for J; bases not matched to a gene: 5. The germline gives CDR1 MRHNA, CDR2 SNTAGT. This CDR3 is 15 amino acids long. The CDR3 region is CASSTPDRGNQPQHF. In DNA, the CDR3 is TGTGCCAGCAGTACTCCGGACAGGGGCAATCAGCCCCAGCATTTT.

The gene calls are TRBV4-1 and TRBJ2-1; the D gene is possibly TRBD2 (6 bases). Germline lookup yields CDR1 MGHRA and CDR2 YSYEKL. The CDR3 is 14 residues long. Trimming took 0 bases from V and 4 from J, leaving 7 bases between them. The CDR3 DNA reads TGCGCCAGCAGCCAAGAGGGGACTTACAATGAGCAGTTCTTC. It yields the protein CASSQEGTYNEQFF.

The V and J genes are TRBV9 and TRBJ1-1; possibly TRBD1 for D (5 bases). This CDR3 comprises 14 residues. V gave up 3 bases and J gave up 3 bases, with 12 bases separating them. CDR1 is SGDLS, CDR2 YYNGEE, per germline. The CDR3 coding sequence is TGTGCCAGCAGCGCCCGGGGGGTAGACACTGAAGCTTTCTTT. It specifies CASSARGVDTEAFF. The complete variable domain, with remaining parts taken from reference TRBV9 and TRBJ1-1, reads DSGVTQTPKHLITATGQRVTLRCSPRSGDLSVYWYQQSLDQGLQFLIQYYNGEERAKGNILERFSAQQFPDLHSELNLSSLELGDSALYFCASSARGVDTEAFFGQGTRLTVV.

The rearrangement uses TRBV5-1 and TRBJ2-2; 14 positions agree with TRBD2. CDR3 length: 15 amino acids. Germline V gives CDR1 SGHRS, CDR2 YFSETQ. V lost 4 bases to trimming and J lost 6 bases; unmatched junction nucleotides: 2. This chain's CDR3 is CASSPGLAGAGELFF. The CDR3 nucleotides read TGCGCCAGCAGCCCGGGACTAGCGGGAGCCGGGGAGCTGTTTTTT.

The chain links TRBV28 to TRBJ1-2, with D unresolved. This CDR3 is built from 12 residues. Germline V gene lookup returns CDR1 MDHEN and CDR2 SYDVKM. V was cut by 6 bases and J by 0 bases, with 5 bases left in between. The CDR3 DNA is TGTGCCAGCAGCACTCCTAACTATGGCTACACCTTC. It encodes CASSTPNYGYTF.

The CDR3 DNA reads TGTGCCATCAGTGAGTCGGGGGGGAATCAGCCCCAGCATTTT. The encoded protein is CAISESGGNQPQHF. The chain combines TRBV10-3 with TRBJ1-5, with TRBD1 as a possible D gene (5 bases). The V and J ends lost 0 bases and 4 bases respectively, with 7 bases between them. Germline loops: CDR1 ENHRY, CDR2 SYGVKD. This CDR3 is built from 14 residues.

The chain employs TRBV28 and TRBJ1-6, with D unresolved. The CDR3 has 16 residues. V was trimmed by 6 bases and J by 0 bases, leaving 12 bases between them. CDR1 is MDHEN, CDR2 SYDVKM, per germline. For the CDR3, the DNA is TGTGCCAGCAGCACTATTAGGAGCTCCTATAATTCACCCCTCCACTTT. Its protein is CASSTIRSSYNSPLHF.

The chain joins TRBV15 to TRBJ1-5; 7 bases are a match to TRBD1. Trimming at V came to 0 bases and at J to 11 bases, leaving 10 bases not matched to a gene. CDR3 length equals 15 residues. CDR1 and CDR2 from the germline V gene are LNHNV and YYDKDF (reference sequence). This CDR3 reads CATSREGQPGVTQHF. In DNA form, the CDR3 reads TGTGCCACCAGCAGAGAGGGACAGCCTGGAGTGACCCAGCATTTT. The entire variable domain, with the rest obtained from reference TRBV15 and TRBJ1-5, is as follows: DAMVIQNPRYQVTQFGKPVTLSCSQTLNHNVMYWYQQKSSQAPKLLFHYYDKDFNNEADTPDNFQSRRPNTSFCFLDIRSPGLGDTAMYLCATSREGQPGVTQHFGDGTRLSIL.

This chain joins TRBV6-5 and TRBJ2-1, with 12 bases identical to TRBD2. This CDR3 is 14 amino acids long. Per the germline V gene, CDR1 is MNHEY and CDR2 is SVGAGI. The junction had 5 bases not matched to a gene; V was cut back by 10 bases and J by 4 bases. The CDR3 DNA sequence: TGTGCCACTCTGGGACTAGCGGGTTACAATGAGCAGTTCTTC. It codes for CATLGLAGYNEQFF.

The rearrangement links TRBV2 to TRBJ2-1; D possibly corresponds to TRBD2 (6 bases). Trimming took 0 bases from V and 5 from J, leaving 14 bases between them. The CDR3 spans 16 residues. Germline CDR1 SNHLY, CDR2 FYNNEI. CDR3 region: CASSEAWGVINNEQFF. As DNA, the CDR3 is TGTGCCAGCAGTGAAGCTTGGGGGGTGATCAACAATGAGCAGTTCTTC.

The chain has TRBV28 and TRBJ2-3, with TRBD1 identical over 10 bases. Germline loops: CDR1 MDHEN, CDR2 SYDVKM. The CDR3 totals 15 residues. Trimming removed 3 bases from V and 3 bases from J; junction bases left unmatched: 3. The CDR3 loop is CASSFRTGGTDTQYF. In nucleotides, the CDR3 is TGTGCCAGCAGTTTTCGGACAGGGGGGACAGATACGCAGTATTTT.

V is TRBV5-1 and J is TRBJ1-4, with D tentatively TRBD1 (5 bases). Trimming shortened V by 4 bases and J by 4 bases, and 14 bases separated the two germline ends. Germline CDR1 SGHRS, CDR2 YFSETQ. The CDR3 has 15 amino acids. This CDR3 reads CASSDPTENNEKLFF. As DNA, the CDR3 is TGCGCCAGCAGCGACCCGACAGAAAATAATGAAAAACTGTTTTTT.

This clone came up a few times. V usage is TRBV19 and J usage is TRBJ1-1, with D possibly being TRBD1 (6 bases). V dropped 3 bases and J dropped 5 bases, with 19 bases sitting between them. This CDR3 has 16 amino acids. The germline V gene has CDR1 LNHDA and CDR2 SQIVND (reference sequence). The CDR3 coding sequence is TGTGCCAGTAGTATGAGGTTGGGGGGGCCTGGGACTGAAGCTTTCTTT. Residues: CASSMRLGGPGTEAFF.

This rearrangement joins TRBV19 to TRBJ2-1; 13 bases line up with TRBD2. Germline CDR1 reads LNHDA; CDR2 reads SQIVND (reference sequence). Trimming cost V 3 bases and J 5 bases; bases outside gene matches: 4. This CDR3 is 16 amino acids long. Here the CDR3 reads CASSMTSGRFNNEQFF. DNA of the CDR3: TGTGCCAGTAGTATGACTAGCGGGAGGTTTAACAATGAGCAGTTCTTC. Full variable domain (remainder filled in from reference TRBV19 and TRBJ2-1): DGGITQSPKYLFRKEGQNVTLSCEQNLNHDAMYWYRQDPGQGLRLIYYSQIVNDFQKGDIAEGYSVSREKKESFPLTVTSAQKNPTAFYLCASSMTSGRFNNEQFFGPGTRLTVL.

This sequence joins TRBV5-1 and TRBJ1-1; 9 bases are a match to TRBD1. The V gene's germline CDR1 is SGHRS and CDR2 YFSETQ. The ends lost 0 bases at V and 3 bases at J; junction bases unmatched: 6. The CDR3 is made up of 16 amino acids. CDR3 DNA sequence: TGCGCCAGCAGCTTGGCCACAGGGGGCCCCTACACTGAAGCTTTCTTT. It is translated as CASSLATGGPYTEAFF.

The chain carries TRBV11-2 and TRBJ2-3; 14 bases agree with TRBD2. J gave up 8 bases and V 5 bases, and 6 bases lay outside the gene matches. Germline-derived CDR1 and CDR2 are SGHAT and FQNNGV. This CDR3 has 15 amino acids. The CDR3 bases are TGTGCCAGCAGCGAAGGGACTAGCGGGAGCGGTACGCAGTATTTT. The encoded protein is CASSEGTSGSGTQYF. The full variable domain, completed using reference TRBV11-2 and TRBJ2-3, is EAGVAQSPRYKIIEKRQSVAFWCNPISGHATLYWYQQILGQGPKLLIQFQNNGVVDDSQLPKDRFSAERLKGVDSTLKIQPAKLEDSAVYLCASSEGTSGSGTQYFGPGTRLTVL.

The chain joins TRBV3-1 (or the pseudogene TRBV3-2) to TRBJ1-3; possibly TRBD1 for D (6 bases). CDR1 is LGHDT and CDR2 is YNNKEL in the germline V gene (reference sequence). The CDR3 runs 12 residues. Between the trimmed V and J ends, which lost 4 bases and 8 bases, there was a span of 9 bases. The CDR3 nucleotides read TGTGCCAGCAGCCTACAGGGTTACACCATATATTTT. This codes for CASSLQGYTIYF.

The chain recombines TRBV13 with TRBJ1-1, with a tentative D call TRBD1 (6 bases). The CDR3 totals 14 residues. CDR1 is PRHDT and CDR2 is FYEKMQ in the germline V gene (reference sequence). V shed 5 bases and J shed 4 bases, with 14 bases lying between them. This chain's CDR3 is CASSVDRRVTEAFF. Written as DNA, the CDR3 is TGTGCCAGCAGCGTCGACAGGCGGGTCACTGAAGCTTTCTTT.

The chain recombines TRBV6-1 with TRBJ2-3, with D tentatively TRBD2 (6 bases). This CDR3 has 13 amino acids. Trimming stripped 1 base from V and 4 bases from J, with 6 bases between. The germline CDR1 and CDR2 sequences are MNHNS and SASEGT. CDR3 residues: CASSEGGADTQYF. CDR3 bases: TGTGCCAGCAGTGAAGGGGGGGCAGATACGCAGTATTTT.

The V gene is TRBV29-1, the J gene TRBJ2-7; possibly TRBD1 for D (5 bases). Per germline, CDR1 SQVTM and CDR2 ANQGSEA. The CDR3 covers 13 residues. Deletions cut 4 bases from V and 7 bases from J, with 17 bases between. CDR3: CSVATTTGGEQYF. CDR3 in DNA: TGCAGCGTTGCTACGACAACAGGTGGAGAGCAGTACTTC.